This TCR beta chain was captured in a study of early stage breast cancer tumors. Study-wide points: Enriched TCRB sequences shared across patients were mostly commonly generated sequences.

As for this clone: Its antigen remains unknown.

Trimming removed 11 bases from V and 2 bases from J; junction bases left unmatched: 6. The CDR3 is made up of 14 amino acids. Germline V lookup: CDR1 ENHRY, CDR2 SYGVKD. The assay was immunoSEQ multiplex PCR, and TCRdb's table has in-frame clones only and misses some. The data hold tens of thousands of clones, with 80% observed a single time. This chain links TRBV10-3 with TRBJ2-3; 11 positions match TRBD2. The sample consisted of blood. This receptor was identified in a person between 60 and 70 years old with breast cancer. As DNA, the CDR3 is TGTGCCGCAGGGACTAGCGGAGTCACAGATACGCAGTATTTT. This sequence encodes CAAGTSGVTDTQYF.